This TCR beta chain is from a study of graft-versus-host responses after intestinal transplantation. Across the whole study: Transplant recipients had multivisceral, liver-intestinal, or isolated intestinal grafts. Anti-thymocyte globulin induction preceded approximately three years of tacrolimus and steroid maintenance in all recipients.

Regarding the study as a whole: Clonal ratios of graft-versus-host to host-versus-graft in allografts were high for patients exhibiting graft-donor T cell macrochimerism. Early post-transplant HvG declines were associated with peak circulating GvH clone levels.

Per the germline V gene, CDR1 is SGHTA and CDR2 is FQGNSA. The CDR3 spans 14 residues. Trimming cost V 1 base and J 4 bases, with 8 bases left between them. Of note for this clone: Its target is not known.

Clones were read by immunoSEQ multiplex PCR, and TCRdb kept only the in-frame ones, dropping some. The data show about 59,000 clones, about 94% seen once. The source material was unstimulated CD4+ T cells sorted from spleen or lymph node cells, sampled before transplant. The chain employs TRBV7-2 and TRBJ2-1; no reliable D call. This clonotype was obtained from a human donor who was the organ donor for an intestinal transplant. CDR3 DNA sequence: TGTGCCAGCAGCTTAGATCCATCTTACAATGAGCAGTTCTTC. Translating it yields CASSLDPSYNEQFF.